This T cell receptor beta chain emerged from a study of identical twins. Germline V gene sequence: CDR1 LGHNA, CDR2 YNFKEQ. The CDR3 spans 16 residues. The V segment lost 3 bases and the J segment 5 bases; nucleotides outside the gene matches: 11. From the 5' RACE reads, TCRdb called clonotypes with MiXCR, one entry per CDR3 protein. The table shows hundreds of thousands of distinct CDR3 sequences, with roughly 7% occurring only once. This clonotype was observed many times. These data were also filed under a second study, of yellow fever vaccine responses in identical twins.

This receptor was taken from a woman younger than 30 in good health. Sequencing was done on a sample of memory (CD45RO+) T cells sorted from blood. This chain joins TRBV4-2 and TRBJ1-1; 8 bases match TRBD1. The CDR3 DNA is TGTGCCAGCAGCCAGGTATTAGGACAGGGAGAGACTGAAGCTTTCTTT. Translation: CASSQVLGQGETEAFF.